This TCR beta chain was sequenced during a study of blood T cell repertoires in COVID-19. Using immunoSEQ multiplex PCR, the repertoire was profiled, and TCRdb retains in-frame clones only, with some absent. The sample yields about 15,000 clones, more than 70% seen once. The CDR3 has 15 residues. CDR1 SGHAT and CDR2 FQNNGV come from the germline V gene. Trimming cost V 4 bases and J 5 bases; bases outside gene matches: 5. What was sequenced was peripheral blood. This receptor was identified in a man aged 70-80 years with acute or convalescent COVID-19. This chain joins TRBV11-2 and TRBJ2-1, with 10 bases that match TRBD2. CDR3 sequence: CASSSGTSAHNEQFF. DNA for the CDR3: TGTGCCAGCAGCTCCGGGACTAGCGCTCACAATGAGCAGTTCTTC.